This entry describes one T cell receptor (beta chain). The CDR3 contains 15 residues. Germline CDR1 is LGHDT and CDR2 is YNNKEL (reference sequence). Between the trimmed V and J ends, which lost 4 bases and 5 bases, there was a span of 17 bases. Under the authors' procedure: Estimation of nucleated cell counts was performed using reference gene primer amplification. Only in-frame clones appear in the TCRdb table, and some are missing; sequencing was by immunoSEQ multiplex PCR. V and J calls and clone size follow that table, whereas D and trimming were derived from the DNA. The sample has roughly 91,000 clones, 84% seen once. This sample is part of a study of blood T cell repertoires in COVID-19. Overall study: Both acute and convalescent COVID-19 samples were obtained from the United States, Italy and Spain. The cDNA or gDNA used as material had been derived from T cells, B-cell-depleted T cells, or PBMCs.

Sequenced: peripheral blood. The source of this sequence is an older man with active or convalescent COVID-19. The chain carries TRBV3-1 (or the pseudogene TRBV3-2) and TRBJ2-5; D is possibly TRBD1 (5 bases). CDR3 bases: TGTGCCAGCAGCCCCCGACAGACGCCTGGGGAGACCCAGTACTTC. Its translation is CASSPRQTPGETQYF.